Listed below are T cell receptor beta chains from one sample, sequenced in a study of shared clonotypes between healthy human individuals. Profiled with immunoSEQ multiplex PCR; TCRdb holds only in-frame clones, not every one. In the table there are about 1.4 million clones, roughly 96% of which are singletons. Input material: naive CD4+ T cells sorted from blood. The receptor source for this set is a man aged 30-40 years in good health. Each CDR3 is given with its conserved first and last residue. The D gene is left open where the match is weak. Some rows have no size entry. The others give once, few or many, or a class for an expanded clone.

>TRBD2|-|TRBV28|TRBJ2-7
TGTGCCAGCTGCACAGGGTCGGGACTAGCCTCAGGGGAGCAGTACTTC
CASCTGSGLASGEQYF
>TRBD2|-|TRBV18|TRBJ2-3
TGTGCCAGCTCCCCCCTAGCGGGAGGGATTAGCACAGATACGCAGTATTTT
CASSPLAGGISTDTQYF
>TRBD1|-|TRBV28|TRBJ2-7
TGTGCCAGCAGTTCACTTCGGGACAGGGGCCGCTACGAGCAGTACTTC
CASSSLRDRGRYEQYF
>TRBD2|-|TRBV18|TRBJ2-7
TGTGCCAGCTCACCACTCTCACTAGCGGGAGCCGGTTTTGGCGAGCAGTACTTC
CASSPLSLAGAGFGEQYF
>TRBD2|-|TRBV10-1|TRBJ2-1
TGCGCCAGCAGTGAGTCCGGCGGGGGTAATGAGCAGTTCTTC
CASSESGGGNEQFF
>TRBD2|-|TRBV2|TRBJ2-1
TGTGCCAGCAGTCTTCGGGAGGCGCTACACAATGAGCAGTTCTTC
CASSLREALHNEQFF
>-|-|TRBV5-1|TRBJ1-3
TGCGCCAGCAGCTTCGGGAGGTACTCTGGAAACACCATATATTTT
CASSFGRYSGNTIYF
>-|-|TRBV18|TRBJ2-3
TGTGCCAGCTCACCGAAGAACCAGGCCGGGGGCGGTGACGCAGATACGCAGTATTTT
CASSPKNQAGGGDADTQYF
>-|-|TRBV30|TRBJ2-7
TGTGCCTGGAGTAAGACAGGTGGAATCTCCTACGAGCAGTACTTC
CAWSKTGGISYEQYF
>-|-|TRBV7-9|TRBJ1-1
TGTGCCAGCAGTTACACAGGGAGTGAAACTGAAGCTTTCTTT
CASSYTGSETEAFF
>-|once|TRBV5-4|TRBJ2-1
TGTGCCAGCAGCTCGATAGTAGGGGGTGAGCAGTTCTTC
CASSSIVGGEQFF
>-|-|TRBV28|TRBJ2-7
TGTGCCAGCAGTTCCCCGACGGTTCCAGGGCGCGAGCAGTACTTC
CASSSPTVPGREQYF
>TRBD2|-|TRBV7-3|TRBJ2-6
TGTGCCAGCAGTGGGCTAGCGGGAGTTAAGGGGCACTCTGGGGCCAACGTCCTGACTTTC
CASSGLAGVKGHSGANVLTF
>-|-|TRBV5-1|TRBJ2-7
TGCGCCAGCAGCCCGCGCAGGGGATCCTACGAGCAGTACTTC
CASSPRRGSYEQYF
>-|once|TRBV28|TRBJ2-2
TGTGCCAGCAGTTTATGGATCTACCTCGCGAACACCGGGGAGCTGTTTTTT
CASSLWIYLANTGELFF
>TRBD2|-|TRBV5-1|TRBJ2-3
TGCGCCAGCAGCTTGGTTTCAGGGACTAGCGGAGCAGATACGCAGTATTTT
CASSLVSGTSGADTQYF
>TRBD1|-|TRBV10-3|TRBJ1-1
TGTGCCATCAGTAAGGACGGGACAGCCAACACTGAAGCTTTCTTT
CAISKDGTANTEAFF